These 22 T cell receptor beta chains came from one sample sequenced in a study of molecular identifiers for immune sequencing clone quantification. One entry per CDR3 protein results from TCRdb running MiXCR on the PCR reads. The data contain 300,000 to 400,000 distinct CDR3 sequences, about 21% of them singletons. Sequencing was done on a sample of naive CD8+ T cells from blood, with Jurkat cell RNA spiked in. This sample's subset: FACS-sorted CD8+CD4-CCR7+CD45RA+ naive T cells. Receptors were obtained from a human donor in good health. Some libraries in this study had Jurkat cell RNA spiked in.

The table lists this clonotype with a few counts. Relative to the germline gene, one junction end is altered; a read error may explain this. The rearrangement joins TRBV28 to TRBJ2-1; D is perhaps TRBD1 (5 bases). This CDR3 is built from 16 residues. The germline V gene has CDR1 MDHEN and CDR2 SYDVKM. The CDR3 DNA reads as TGTGCCGGCAGTGAGGCCGACAGACCCAAAAACAATGAGCAGTTCTTC. Translated: CAGSEADRPKNNEQFF.

V is TRBV29-1 and J is TRBJ2-1; 13 bases line up with TRBD2. J lost 12 bases, V lost 5 bases, and 13 bases had no gene match. Per the germline V gene, CDR1 is SQVTM and CDR2 is ANQGSEA. The CDR3 consists of 15 residues. CDR3 loop: CSVNHPGLAGPPQFF. The CDR3 coding sequence is TGCAGCGTTAATCATCCGGGACTAGCGGGGCCCCCGCAGTTCTTC.

As regards this clonotype: A read error may produce the germline difference seen at one junction end. V and J are TRBV6-5 and TRBJ2-7; 9 bases map to TRBD1. The CDR3 is 13 residues long. Germline lookup yields CDR1 MNHEY and CDR2 SVGAGI. CDR3 region: CASRNRGQYEQCF. The DNA of the CDR3 is TGTGCCAGCAGGAACAGGGGGCAATACGAGCAGTGCTTC.

V and J are TRBV19 and TRBJ2-7; 8 bases line up with TRBD2. CDR1 is LNHDA and CDR2 is SQIVND in the germline V gene (reference sequence). The junction had 5 bases not matched to a gene; V was cut back by 7 bases and J by 3 bases. The CDR3 is 13 amino acids. The CDR3 reads CASNMAGGYEQYF. CDR3 sequence (DNA): TGTGCCAGTAATATGGCGGGGGGCTACGAGCAGTACTTC.

The sample holds many counts of this clonotype. This chain uses TRBV25-1 with TRBJ2-1; tentatively, D is TRBD2 (5 bases). The CDR3 consists of 15 residues. Germline V CDR1 and CDR2: MGHDK, SYGVNS. V was shortened by 6 bases and J by 2 bases, with 14 bases between the two germline ends. CDR3 sequence reads: CASRDSKDAYNEQFF. CDR3 nucleotide sequence: TGTGCCAGCAGGGACTCAAAGGATGCCTACAATGAGCAGTTCTTC.

With respect to this clonotype: An end of the junction does not agree with germline; a read error may underlie this. V usage is TRBV28 and J usage is TRBJ1-4; 7 bases align to TRBD1. Per the germline V gene, CDR1 is MDHEN and CDR2 is SYDVKM. This CDR3 spans 16 amino acids. The CDR3 DNA reads TGTGCCGGCAGTCCGCGGGACAGAGCAACTAATGAAAAACTGTTTTTT. Amino acids: CAGSPRDRATNEKLFF.

This clonotype was seen many times. Here the CDR3 DNA reads TGTGCCACCAGCTTAACGGCGGGACACGGAGAGACCCAGTACTTC. It encodes CATSLTAGHGETQYF. V usage is TRBV15 and J usage is TRBJ2-5; D is tentatively TRBD1 or TRBD2 (6 bases each). Deletions cut 5 bases from V and 4 bases from J, with 17 bases between. Germline lookup yields CDR1 LNHNV and CDR2 YYDKDF (reference sequence). The CDR3 runs to 15 residues.

This clonotype has just a few counts. The chain combines TRBV6-4 with TRBJ2-3; no clear D gene. The CDR3 is 13 amino acids. Per germline, CDR1 MRHNA and CDR2 SNTAGT. Trimming pared 2 bases from V and 2 bases from J, leaving 5 bases between. DNA of the CDR3: TGTGCCAGCAGTGACGGTTTCACAGATACGCAGTATTTT. This translates into CASSDGFTDTQYF.

This clonotype was recorded a few times. This chain connects TRBV15 to TRBJ2-2, with D maybe TRBD2 (6 bases). V lost 8 bases and J 6 bases, leaving 10 bases between the germline ends. This CDR3 contains 12 residues. Germline V gene sequence: CDR1 LNHNV, CDR2 YYDKDF (reference sequence). For the CDR3, the DNA is TGTGCCACCCTCGGGGGATCCGGGGAGCTGTTTTTT. It codes for CATLGGSGELFF.

This chain links TRBV7-9 with TRBJ1-1; no clear D. The CDR3 has 13 residues. Germline V gene data show CDR1 as SEHNR and CDR2 as FQNEAQ (reference sequence). The V end was cut by 8 bases, the J end by 3 bases, with 13 bases between. CDR3 nucleotides: TGTGCCAGCGGTATAGGAGCGGACACTGAAGCTTTCTTT. Residues: CASGIGADTEAFF.

This clonotype was detected only a few times. Its ends do not fully match the called genes, so a read error is possible. The chain is built from TRBV5-1 and TRBJ2-7; possible D gene TRBD1, 5 bases. Germline-derived CDR1 and CDR2 are SGHRS and YFSETQ. This CDR3 is 17 amino acids long. The chain's CDR3 is CASNLGRQMYSSYEQYF. CDR3 DNA: TGCGCCAGCAACTTGGGAAGACAGATGTACAGCTCCTACGAGCAGTACTTC.

The rearrangement links TRBV5-8 to TRBJ2-1; D gene uncertain. V was cut by 4 bases and J by 9 bases, with 11 bases left in between. Germline V lookup: CDR1 SGHTS, CDR2 YDEGEE. The CDR3 runs 12 residues. This CDR3 reads CASSPPRLEQFF. The CDR3 bases are TGTGCCAGCAGCCCGCCCCGGCTTGAGCAGTTCTTC.

Ten or more counts support this clonotype. The chain recombines TRBV12-3 or TRBV12-4 with TRBJ1-2; D not certain. CDR3 length: 17 residues. V lost 5 bases and J lost 1, with 20 bases in between. This chain's CDR3 is CASSLAAATFFNYGYTF. In DNA form, the CDR3 reads TGTGCCAGCAGTCTCGCTGCAGCCACATTTTTTAACTATGGCTACACCTTC.

This clonotype has ten or more counts. The chain carries TRBV6-5 and TRBJ1-5; D is undetermined. The germline gives CDR1 MNHEY, CDR2 SVGAGI. Trimming removed 5 bases at V and 3 bases at J, with 11 bases between. The CDR3 has 14 residues. The CDR3 here is CASSQWGNNQPQHF. CDR3 nucleotide sequence: TGTGCCAGCAGTCAATGGGGAAACAATCAGCCCCAGCATTTT.

This clonotype was seen at least ten times. The gene calls are TRBV12-3 or TRBV12-4 and TRBJ2-1, with D perhaps given as TRBD1 or TRBD2 (5 bases each). This CDR3 is built from 15 residues. The V gene lost 9 bases and the J gene lost 4 bases, with 19 bases spanning the gap. The CDR3 nucleotides are TGTGCCAGTTCGTCCGGGACGGTGGGATACAATGAGCAGTTCTTC. This sequence encodes CASSSGTVGYNEQFF.

This clonotype showed up many times. The chain combines TRBV28 with TRBJ2-4, with a possible D match to TRBD2 (6 bases). The ends were cut back, 3 bases at V and 0 bases at J, with 15 bases in the middle. The CDR3 loop spans 17 amino acids. From germline, CDR1 is MDHEN and CDR2 SYDVKM. CDR3 DNA: TGTGCCAGCAGTTTCAGCGGGCAGGGTTTAGCCAAAAACATTCAGTACTTC. This encodes CASSFSGQGLAKNIQYF.

With regard to this clonotype: Germline and junction disagree at one end, which may indicate a read error. The chain is built from TRBV12-3 or TRBV12-4 and TRBJ2-3; no definite D call. The CDR3 is 13 residues long. The CDR3 reads CASNALSTDTHYF. The CDR3 DNA follows: TGTGCCAGCAATGCACTTAGCACAGATACGCATTATTTT.

This clonotype was found many times. This chain uses TRBV5-6 with TRBJ2-7; unclear D gene. The CDR3 spans 12 residues. In germline, CDR1 is SGHDT, CDR2 YYEEEE. V was cut by 4 bases and J by 4 bases, with 9 bases left in between. The CDR3 here is CASSVLPYEQYF. CDR3 nucleotide sequence: TGTGCCAGCAGCGTACTTCCGTACGAGCAGTACTTC.

This clonotype has a handful of counts. J is TRBJ1-2 and V is TRBV13, with 10 bases that match TRBD1. CDR3 length: 17 amino acids. The trim removed 1 base at V and 8 bases at J, leaving 13 bases unmatched. The germline gives CDR1 PRHDT, CDR2 FYEKMQ (reference sequence). CDR3 residues: CASSLETGGDFAAGYTF. The CDR3 DNA reads TGTGCCAGCAGCTTAGAGACAGGGGGCGATTTTGCAGCGGGCTACACCTTC.

The chain recombines TRBV21-1 with TRBJ2-2. TRBV21-1 is a pseudogene locus. This CDR3 is built from 13 residues. CDR3 coding DNA: TGTGCCAGCCCAAGCAGAAACACCGGGGAGCTGTTTTTT. It translates to CASPSRNTGELFF.

This clonotype occurred many times. This rearrangement joins TRBV6-6 to TRBJ2-7, with a weak D call TRBD1 (7 bases). The V end lost 7 bases, the J end lost 2 bases, and 18 bases lay between the germline ends. CDR1 is MNHNY, CDR2 SVGAGI, per germline (reference sequence). The length of the CDR3 is 15 residues. The CDR3 sequence: CASNLRQGGPYEQYF. The CDR3 DNA is TGTGCCAGCAACCTAAGACAGGGAGGACCCTACGAGCAGTACTTC.

The chain joins TRBV18 to TRBJ2-3; TRBD2 agrees at 8 bases. The CDR3 sequence is 13 residues long. Germline V gene data show CDR1 as KGHSH and CDR2 as LQKENI. The CDR3 nucleotides are TGTGCTGCGGGGGGAGACCGCACAGATACGCAGTATTTT. Translation gives CAAGGDRTDTQYF.